This is a list of T cell receptor beta chains from one sample in a study of T-cell memory formation after mild COVID-19. TCRdb re-called the 5' RACE reads through MiXCR, storing one row per CDR3 protein. This repertoire shows some 120,000 distinct CDR3 sequences, over 15% found once; its top ten account for 5.2%. The sequenced material came from PBMCs or a T cell subset sorted from them (not recorded which). These receptors were taken from a man aged 18 to 30 who had mild COVID-19 (a few samples of this study predate the infection). Cell type and time point are not known. CDR3s include the opening cysteine and the closing phenylalanine or tryptophan. Fields, in order: V gene, clone size, D gene, CDR3 length, J gene, CDR3 DNA, CDR3 protein. A D gene is named only where the DNA matches it firmly. The size field is filled for only some rows; it gives once, few, many or a size class.

V gene: TRBV12-3/TRBV12-4
clone size: few
D gene: TRBD1
CDR3 length: 16
J gene: TRBJ2-2
CDR3 DNA: TGTGCCAGCAGTTGGGACCGGACAGGGTTTGGGGGGGAGCTGTTTTTT
CDR3 protein: CASSWDRTGFGGELFF

V gene: TRBV7-9
clone size: -
D gene: -
CDR3 length: 19
J gene: TRBJ1-1
CDR3 DNA: TGTGCCAGCAGCTTAGTAATTTTGGGTTTGGGCAGGGCACACACTGAAGCTTTCTTT
CDR3 protein: CASSLVILGLGRAHTEAFF

V gene: TRBV5-1
clone size: -
D gene: -
CDR3 length: 15
J gene: TRBJ2-4
CDR3 DNA: TGCGCCAGCAGCTTGGCGGGGGACCTGGGAAACATTCAGTACTTC
CDR3 protein: CASSLAGDLGNIQYF

V gene: TRBV5-1
clone size: -
D gene: TRBD2
CDR3 length: 16
J gene: TRBJ2-1
CDR3 DNA: TGCGCCAGCAGCTTGGCAGCTAGCGGGGGCCACAATGAGCAGTTCTTC
CDR3 protein: CASSLAASGGHNEQFF

V gene: TRBV7-9
clone size: few
D gene: -
CDR3 length: 13
J gene: TRBJ1-2
CDR3 DNA: TGTGCCAGCAGCCTCGGACAGACCTATGGCTACACCTTC
CDR3 protein: CASSLGQTYGYTF

V gene: TRBV12-3/TRBV12-4
clone size: -
D gene: -
CDR3 length: 14
J gene: TRBJ2-1
CDR3 DNA: TGTGCCAGCAGTACACGACAGGGAGGGGCTGAGCAGTTCTTC
CDR3 protein: CASSTRQGGAEQFF

V gene: TRBV29-1
clone size: -
D gene: -
CDR3 length: 12
J gene: TRBJ1-2
CDR3 DNA: TGCAGCGACAGAACCCCTAACTATGGCTACACCTTC
CDR3 protein: CSDRTPNYGYTF

V gene: TRBV5-4
clone size: -
D gene: TRBD2
CDR3 length: 14
J gene: TRBJ2-3
CDR3 DNA: TGTGCCAGCAGCTGGCGACTAGCGGGGGATACGCAGTATTTT
CDR3 protein: CASSWRLAGDTQYF

V gene: TRBV3-1
clone size: -
D gene: -
CDR3 length: 13
J gene: TRBJ2-2
CDR3 DNA: TGTGCCAGCAGCCGCGGTGGGGACGGGGAGCTGTTTTTT
CDR3 protein: CASSRGGDGELFF

V gene: TRBV12-3/TRBV12-4
clone size: few
D gene: -
CDR3 length: 13
J gene: TRBJ2-3
CDR3 DNA: TGTGCCAGCAGTCTCAGGGTTACAGATACGCAGTATTTT
CDR3 protein: CASSLRVTDTQYF

V gene: TRBV12-3/TRBV12-4
clone size: -
D gene: -
CDR3 length: 13
J gene: TRBJ2-3
CDR3 DNA: TGTGCCAGCAGCAATAGGGAGCCAGATACGCAGTATTTT
CDR3 protein: CASSNREPDTQYF

V gene: TRBV15
clone size: few
D gene: -
CDR3 length: 15
J gene: TRBJ1-3
CDR3 DNA: TGTGCCACCAGCAGGGCTAGGCCCTCTGGAAACACCATATATTTT
CDR3 protein: CATSRARPSGNTIYF

V gene: TRBV28
clone size: few
D gene: -
CDR3 length: 13
J gene: TRBJ2-3
CDR3 DNA: TGTGCCAGCATGGTCCAGTTCCTGAATACGCAGTATTTT
CDR3 protein: CASMVQFLNTQYF

V gene: TRBV7-9
clone size: few
D gene: -
CDR3 length: 16
J gene: TRBJ2-4
CDR3 DNA: TGTGCCAGCAGCTTTGGGGGCAGTCGTGCCAAAAACATTCAGTACTTC
CDR3 protein: CASSFGGSRAKNIQYF

V gene: TRBV5-8
clone size: few
D gene: -
CDR3 length: 16
J gene: TRBJ2-3
CDR3 DNA: TGTGCCAGCAGCGGAGGGGTCGGGTATCGCACAGATACGCAGTATTTT
CDR3 protein: CASSGGVGYRTDTQYF

V gene: TRBV4-3
clone size: -
D gene: TRBD2
CDR3 length: 15
J gene: TRBJ2-7
CDR3 DNA: TGCGCCAGCAGCCTCCAGGTAGCGGGCGCCTACGAGCAGTACTTC
CDR3 protein: CASSLQVAGAYEQYF

V gene: TRBV6-2/TRBV6-3
clone size: few
D gene: TRBD1
CDR3 length: 14
J gene: TRBJ1-1
CDR3 DNA: TGTGCCAGCAGTTACTCGACAGGGTACACTGAAGCTTTCTTT
CDR3 protein: CASSYSTGYTEAFF

V gene: TRBV2
clone size: few
D gene: -
CDR3 length: 9
J gene: TRBJ2-5
CDR3 DNA: TGTGCCAGCGGGTCCGTGCGGCACTTC
CDR3 protein: CASGSVRHF

V gene: TRBV6-1
clone size: once
D gene: -
CDR3 length: 17
J gene: TRBJ2-3
CDR3 DNA: TGTGCCAGCAGCTCTCGGCAGGGAAAAGTGGACACAGATACGCAGTATTTT
CDR3 protein: CASSSRQGKVDTDTQYF

V gene: TRBV5-1
clone size: many
D gene: TRBD2
CDR3 length: 15
J gene: TRBJ2-1
CDR3 DNA: TGCGCCAGCAAGGGACTAGCGGGGGTTTACAATGAGCAGTTCTTC
CDR3 protein: CASKGLAGVYNEQFF

V gene: TRBV19
clone size: -
D gene: -
CDR3 length: 14
J gene: TRBJ2-5
CDR3 DNA: TGTGCCAGTAGTATAGGGACTACCCCTGAGACCCAGTACTTC
CDR3 protein: CASSIGTTPETQYF

V gene: TRBV6-6
clone size: -
D gene: -
CDR3 length: 15
J gene: TRBJ1-4
CDR3 DNA: TGTGACAGCAGTGAGAACGGCGCAACTAATGAAAAACTGTTTTTT
CDR3 protein: CDSSENGATNEKLFF